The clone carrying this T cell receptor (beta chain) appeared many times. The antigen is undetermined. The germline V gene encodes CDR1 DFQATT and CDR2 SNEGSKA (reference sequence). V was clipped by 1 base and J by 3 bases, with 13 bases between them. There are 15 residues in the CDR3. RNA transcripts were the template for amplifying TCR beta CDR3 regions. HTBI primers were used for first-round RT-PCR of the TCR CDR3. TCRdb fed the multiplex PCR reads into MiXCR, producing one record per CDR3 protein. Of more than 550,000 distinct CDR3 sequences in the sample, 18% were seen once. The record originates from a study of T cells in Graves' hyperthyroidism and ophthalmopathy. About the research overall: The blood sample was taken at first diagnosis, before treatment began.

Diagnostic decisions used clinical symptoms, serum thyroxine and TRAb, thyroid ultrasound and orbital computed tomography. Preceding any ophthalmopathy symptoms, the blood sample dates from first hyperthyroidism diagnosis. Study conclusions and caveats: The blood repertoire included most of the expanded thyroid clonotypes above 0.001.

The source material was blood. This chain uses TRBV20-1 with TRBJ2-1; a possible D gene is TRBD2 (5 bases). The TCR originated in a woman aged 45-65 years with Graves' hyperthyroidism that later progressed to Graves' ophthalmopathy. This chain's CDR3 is CSARVMGGGYNEQFF. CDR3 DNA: TGCAGTGCTAGAGTCATGGGCGGAGGCTACAATGAGCAGTTCTTC.